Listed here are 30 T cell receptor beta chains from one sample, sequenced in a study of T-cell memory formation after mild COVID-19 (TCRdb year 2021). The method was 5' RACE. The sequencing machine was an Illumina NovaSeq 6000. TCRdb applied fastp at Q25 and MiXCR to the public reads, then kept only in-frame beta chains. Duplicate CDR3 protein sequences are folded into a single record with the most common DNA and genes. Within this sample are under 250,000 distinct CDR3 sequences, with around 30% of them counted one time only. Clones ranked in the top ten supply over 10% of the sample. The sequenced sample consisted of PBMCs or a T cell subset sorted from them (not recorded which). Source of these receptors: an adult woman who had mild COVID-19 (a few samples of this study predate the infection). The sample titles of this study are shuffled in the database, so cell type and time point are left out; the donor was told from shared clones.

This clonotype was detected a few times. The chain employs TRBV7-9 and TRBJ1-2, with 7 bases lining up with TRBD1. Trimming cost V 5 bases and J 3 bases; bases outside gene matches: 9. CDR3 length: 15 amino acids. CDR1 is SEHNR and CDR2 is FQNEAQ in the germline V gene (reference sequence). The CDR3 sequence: CASSPPDRADYGYTF. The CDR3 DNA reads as TGTGCCAGCAGCCCCCCTGACAGGGCAGACTATGGCTACACCTTC.

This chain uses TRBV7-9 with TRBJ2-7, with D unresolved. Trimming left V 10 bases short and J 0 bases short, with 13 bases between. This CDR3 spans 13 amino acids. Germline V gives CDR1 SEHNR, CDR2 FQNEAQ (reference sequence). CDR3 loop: CAISQARSYEQYF. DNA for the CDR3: TGTGCCATCAGTCAGGCCCGCTCCTACGAGCAGTACTTC.

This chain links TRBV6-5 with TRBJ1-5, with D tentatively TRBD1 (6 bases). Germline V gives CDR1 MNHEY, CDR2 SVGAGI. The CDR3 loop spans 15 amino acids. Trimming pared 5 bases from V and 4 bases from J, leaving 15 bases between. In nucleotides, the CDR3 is TGTGCCAGCAGTCGGACAGAGTCACCAAATCAGCCCCAGCATTTT. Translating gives CASSRTESPNQPQHF.

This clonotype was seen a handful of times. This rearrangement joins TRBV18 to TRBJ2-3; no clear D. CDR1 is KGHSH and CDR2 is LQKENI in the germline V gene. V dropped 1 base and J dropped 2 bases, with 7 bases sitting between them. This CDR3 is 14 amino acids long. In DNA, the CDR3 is TGTGCCAGCTCACCACTAAAAGACACAGATACGCAGTATTTT. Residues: CASSPLKDTDTQYF.

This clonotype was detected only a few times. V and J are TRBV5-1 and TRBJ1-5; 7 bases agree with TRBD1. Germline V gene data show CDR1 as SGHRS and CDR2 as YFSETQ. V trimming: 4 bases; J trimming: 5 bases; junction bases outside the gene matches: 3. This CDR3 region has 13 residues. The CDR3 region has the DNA TGCGCCAGCAGCCGGCAGGGGGATCAGCCCCAGCATTTT. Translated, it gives CASSRQGDQPQHF.

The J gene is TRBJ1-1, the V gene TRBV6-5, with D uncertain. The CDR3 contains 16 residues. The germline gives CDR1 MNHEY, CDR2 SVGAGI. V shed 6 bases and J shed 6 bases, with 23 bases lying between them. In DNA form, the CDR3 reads TGTGCCAGCAGCCCGCGCGAGGGATGGGGTGCCCCTGAAGCTTTCTTT. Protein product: CASSPREGWGAPEAFF.

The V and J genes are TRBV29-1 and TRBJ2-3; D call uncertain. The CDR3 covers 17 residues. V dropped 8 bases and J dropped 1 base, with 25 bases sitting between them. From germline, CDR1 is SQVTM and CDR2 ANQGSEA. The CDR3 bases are TGCAGCCCTTTTCGGGCCCCCAGAGAACGCTGCACAGATACGCAGTATTTT. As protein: CSPFRAPRERCTDTQYF.

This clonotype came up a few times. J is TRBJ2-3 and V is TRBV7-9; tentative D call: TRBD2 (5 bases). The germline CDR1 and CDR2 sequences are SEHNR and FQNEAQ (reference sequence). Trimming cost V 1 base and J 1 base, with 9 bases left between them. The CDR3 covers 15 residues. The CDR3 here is CASSLVPGGTDTQYF. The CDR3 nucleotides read TGTGCCAGCAGCTTAGTTCCCGGGGGCACAGATACGCAGTATTTT.

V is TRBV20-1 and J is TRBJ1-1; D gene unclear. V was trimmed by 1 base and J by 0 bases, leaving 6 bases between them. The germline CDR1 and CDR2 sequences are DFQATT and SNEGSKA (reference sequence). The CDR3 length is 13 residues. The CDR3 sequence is CSARGPLNTEAFF. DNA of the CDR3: TGCAGTGCTAGAGGACCGCTGAACACTGAAGCTTTCTTT.

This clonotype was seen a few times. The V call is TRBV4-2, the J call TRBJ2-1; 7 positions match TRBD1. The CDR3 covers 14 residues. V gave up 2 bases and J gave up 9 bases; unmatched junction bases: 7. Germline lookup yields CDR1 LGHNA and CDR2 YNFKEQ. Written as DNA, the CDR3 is TGTGCCAGCAGCCAATCGGGACAGAAGGGTGAGCAGTTCTTC. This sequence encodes CASSQSGQKGEQFF.

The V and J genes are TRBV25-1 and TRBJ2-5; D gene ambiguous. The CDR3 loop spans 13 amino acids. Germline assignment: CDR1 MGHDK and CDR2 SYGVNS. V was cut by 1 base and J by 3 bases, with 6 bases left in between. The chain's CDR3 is CASSEWGKETQYF. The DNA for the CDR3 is TGTGCCAGCAGTGAATGGGGAAAAGAGACCCAGTACTTC.

The CDR3 protein is CASSAREAGYNEQFF. CDR3 in DNA: TGTGCCAGCAGCGCCCGTGAGGCGGGCTACAATGAGCAGTTCTTC. The V gene is TRBV7-9, the J gene TRBJ2-1, with D perhaps TRBD2 (5 bases). The CDR3 has 15 residues. V was shortened by 5 bases and J by 3 bases, with 14 bases between the two germline ends. The germline V gene has CDR1 SEHNR and CDR2 FQNEAQ (reference sequence).

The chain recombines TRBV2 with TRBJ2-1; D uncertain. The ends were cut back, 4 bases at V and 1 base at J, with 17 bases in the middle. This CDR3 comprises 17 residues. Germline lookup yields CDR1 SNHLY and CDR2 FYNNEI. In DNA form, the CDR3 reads TGTGCCAGCAGTGCAGGATTTGGGGTAGGGTCCTACAATGAGCAGTTCTTC. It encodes CASSAGFGVGSYNEQFF.

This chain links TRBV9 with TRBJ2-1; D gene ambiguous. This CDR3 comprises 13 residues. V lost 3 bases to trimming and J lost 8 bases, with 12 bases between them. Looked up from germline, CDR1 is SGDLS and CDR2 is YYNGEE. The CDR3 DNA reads TGTGCCAGCAGCGCCTCTGGATGGGATGAGCAGTTCTTC. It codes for CASSASGWDEQFF. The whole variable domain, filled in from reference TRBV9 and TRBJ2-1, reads DSGVTQTPKHLITATGQRVTLRCSPRSGDLSVYWYQQSLDQGLQFLIQYYNGEERAKGNILERFSAQQFPDLHSELNLSSLELGDSALYFCASSASGWDEQFFGPGTRLTVL.

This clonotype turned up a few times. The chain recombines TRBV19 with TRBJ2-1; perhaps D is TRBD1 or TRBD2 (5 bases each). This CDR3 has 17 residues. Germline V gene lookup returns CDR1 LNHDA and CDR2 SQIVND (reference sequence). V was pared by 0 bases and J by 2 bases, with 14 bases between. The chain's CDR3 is CASSIDHGTATYNEQFF. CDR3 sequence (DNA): TGTGCCAGTAGTATAGATCATGGGACGGCTACCTACAATGAGCAGTTCTTC.

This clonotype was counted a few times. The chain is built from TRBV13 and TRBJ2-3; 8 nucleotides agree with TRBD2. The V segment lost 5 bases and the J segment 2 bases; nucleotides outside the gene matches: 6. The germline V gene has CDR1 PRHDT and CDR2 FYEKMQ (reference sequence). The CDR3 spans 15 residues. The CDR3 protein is CASSGIAGNTDTQYF. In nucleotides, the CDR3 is TGTGCCAGCAGCGGTATAGCGGGGAACACAGATACGCAGTATTTT.

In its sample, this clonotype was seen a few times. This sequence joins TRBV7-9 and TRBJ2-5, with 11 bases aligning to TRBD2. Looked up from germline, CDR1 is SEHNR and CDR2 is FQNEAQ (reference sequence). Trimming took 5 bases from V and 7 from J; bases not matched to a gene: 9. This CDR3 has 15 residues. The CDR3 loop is CASSPTTSGVGTQYF. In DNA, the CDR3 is TGTGCCAGCAGCCCAACGACTAGCGGGGTAGGGACCCAGTACTTC.

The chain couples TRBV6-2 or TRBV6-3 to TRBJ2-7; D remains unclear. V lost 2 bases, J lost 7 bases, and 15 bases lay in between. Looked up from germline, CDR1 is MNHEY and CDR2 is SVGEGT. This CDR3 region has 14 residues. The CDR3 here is CASSYRPEVVEQYF. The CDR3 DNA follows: TGTGCCAGCAGTTACCGACCAGAGGTGGTGGAGCAGTACTTC.

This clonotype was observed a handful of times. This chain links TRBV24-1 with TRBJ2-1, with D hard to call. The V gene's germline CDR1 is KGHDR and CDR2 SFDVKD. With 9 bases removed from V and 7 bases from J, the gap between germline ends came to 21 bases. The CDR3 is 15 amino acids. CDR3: CATYIFTGPINEQFF. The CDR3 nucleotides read TGTGCCACCTACATCTTTACCGGGCCCATTAATGAGCAGTTCTTC.

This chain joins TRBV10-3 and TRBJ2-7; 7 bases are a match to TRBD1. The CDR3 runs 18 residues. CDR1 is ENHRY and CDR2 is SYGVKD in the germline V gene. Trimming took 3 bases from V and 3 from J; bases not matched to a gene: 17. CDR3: CAISDRTGRARFDYEQYF. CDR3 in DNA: TGTGCCATCAGTGACAGGACAGGACGCGCCCGGTTCGACTACGAGCAGTACTTC.

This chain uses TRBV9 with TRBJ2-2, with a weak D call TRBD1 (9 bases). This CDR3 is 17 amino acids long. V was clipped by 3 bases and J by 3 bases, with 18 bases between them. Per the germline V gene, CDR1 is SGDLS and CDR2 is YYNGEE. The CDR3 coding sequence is TGTGCCAGCAGCGATTTAGCGGGACAGGGATACACCGGGGAGCTGTTTTTT. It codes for CASSDLAGQGYTGELFF.

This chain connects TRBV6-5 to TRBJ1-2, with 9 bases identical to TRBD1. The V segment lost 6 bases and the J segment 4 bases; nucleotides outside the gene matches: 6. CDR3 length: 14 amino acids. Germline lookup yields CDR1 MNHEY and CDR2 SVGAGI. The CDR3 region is CASRGTGGSYGYTF. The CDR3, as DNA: TGTGCCAGCAGGGGAACAGGGGGCAGCTATGGCTACACCTTC.

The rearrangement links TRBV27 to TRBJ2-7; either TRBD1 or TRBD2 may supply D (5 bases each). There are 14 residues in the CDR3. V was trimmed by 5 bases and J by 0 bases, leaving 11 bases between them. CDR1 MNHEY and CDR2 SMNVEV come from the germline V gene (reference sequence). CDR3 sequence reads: CASSLGTASYEQYF. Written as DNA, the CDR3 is TGTGCCAGCAGTCTTGGGACCGCCTCCTACGAGCAGTACTTC.

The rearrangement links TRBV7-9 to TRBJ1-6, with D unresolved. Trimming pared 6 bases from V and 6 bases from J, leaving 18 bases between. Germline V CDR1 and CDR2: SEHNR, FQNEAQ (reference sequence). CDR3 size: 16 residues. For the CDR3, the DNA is TGTGCCAGCAGTAGCCCGGCGGGGTTCAGTAATTCACCCCTCCACTTT. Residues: CASSSPAGFSNSPLHF.

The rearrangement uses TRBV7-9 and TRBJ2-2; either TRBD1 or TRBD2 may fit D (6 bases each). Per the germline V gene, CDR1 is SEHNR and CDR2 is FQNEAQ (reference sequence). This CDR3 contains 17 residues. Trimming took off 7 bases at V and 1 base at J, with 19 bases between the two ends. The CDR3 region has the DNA TGTGCCAGCACCACTCGGCTCGGGGGCGAGAACACCGGGGAGCTGTTTTTT. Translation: CASTTRLGGENTGELFF.

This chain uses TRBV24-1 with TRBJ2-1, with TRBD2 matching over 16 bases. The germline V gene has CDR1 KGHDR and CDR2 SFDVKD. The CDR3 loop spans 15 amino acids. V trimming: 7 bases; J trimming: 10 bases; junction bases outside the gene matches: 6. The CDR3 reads CATRGLAGGPREQFF. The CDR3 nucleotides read TGTGCCACCAGGGGACTAGCGGGGGGGCCGCGGGAGCAGTTCTTC.

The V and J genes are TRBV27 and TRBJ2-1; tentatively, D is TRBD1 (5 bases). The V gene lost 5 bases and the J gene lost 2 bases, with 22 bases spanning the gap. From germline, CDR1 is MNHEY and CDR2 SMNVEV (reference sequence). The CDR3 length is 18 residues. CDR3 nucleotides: TGTGCCAGCAGTACTCAGGGTTGGTATCCCTCAGCCTACAATGAGCAGTTCTTC. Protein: CASSTQGWYPSAYNEQFF.

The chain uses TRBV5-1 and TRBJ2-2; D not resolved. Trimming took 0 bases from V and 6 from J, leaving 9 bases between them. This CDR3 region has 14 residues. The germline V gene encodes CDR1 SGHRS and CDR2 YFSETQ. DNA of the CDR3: TGCGCCAGCAGCTTGGATGGCGGCGCCGGGGAGCTGTTTTTT. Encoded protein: CASSLDGGAGELFF.

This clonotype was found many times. This CDR3 reads CASSLYGGEQYF. In DNA, the CDR3 is TGTGCCAGCAGTTTATATGGGGGCGAGCAGTACTTC. The rearrangement links TRBV12-3 or TRBV12-4 to TRBJ2-7; D possibly matches TRBD1 or TRBD2 (5 bases each). V gave up 2 bases and J gave up 6 bases, with 8 bases separating them. This CDR3 is built from 12 residues.

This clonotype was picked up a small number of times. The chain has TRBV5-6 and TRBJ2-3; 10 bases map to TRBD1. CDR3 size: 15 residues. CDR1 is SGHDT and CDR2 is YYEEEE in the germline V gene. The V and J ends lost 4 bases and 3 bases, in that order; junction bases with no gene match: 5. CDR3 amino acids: CASSAGQGYTDTQYF. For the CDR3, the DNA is TGTGCCAGCAGCGCGGGACAGGGGTATACAGATACGCAGTATTTT.